This is a list of T cell receptor beta chains from one sample in a study of T cell responses to AZD1222 COVID-19 vaccine. Libraries were prepared by immunoSEQ multiplex PCR; TCRdb keeps only in-frame clonotypes and omits some of them. The record lists about 140,000 clones, of which the ten most abundant hold about 2.2%. The sequenced sample was peripheral blood. These receptors all come from an adult in good health. CDR3s include the opening cysteine and the closing phenylalanine or tryptophan. Fields, in order: J gene, V gene, D gene, CDR3 DNA, CDR3 protein. A D gene is named only where the DNA matches it firmly.

TRBJ1-6,TRBV30,NA,TGTGCCTGGGGCTTAAATTCACCCCTCCACTTT,CAWGLNSPLHF
TRBJ2-3,TRBV19,NA,TGTGCCAGTCGGTCGGGGCAGAGCTACACAGATACGCAGTATTTT,CASRSGQSYTDTQYF
TRBJ2-5,TRBV4-1,TRBD1,TGCGCCAGCAGCCAAGCTCAGGGGACAGGGCCCCAAGAGACCCAGTACTTC,CASSQAQGTGPQETQYF
TRBJ2-5,TRBV19,NA,TGTGCCAGTAGTGAAGAAACAGGGACGGTTGAGACCCAGTACTTC,CASSEETGTVETQYF
TRBJ1-5,TRBV6-5,NA,TGTGCCAGCAGTTACTCGTTCACAGGGAGGGGTCAGCCCCAGCATTTT,CASSYSFTGRGQPQHF
TRBJ1-3,TRBV7-9,NA,TGTGCCAGCGTACTCTCTGGAAACACCATATATTTT,CASVLSGNTIYF
TRBJ1-2,TRBV19,NA,TGTGCCAGTAGTATAGGCAGGGCTAACTATGGCTACACCTTC,CASSIGRANYGYTF
TRBJ2-6,TRBV19,NA,TGTGCCAGTAGTATAGGAAGCTCTGGGGCCAACGTCCTGACTTTC,CASSIGSSGANVLTF
TRBJ1-3,TRBV7-9,NA,TGTGCCAGCGAGGCAGGCACCAACTCTGGAAACACCATATATTTT,CASEAGTNSGNTIYF
TRBJ2-3,TRBV14,NA,TGTGCCAGCAGCCAGGACTCAGATACGCAGTATTTT,CASSQDSDTQYF
TRBJ1-1,TRBV6-5,NA,TGTGCCAGCAGACCCACGTGGGGTCCTGACACTGAAGCTTTCTTT,CASRPTWGPDTEAFF
TRBJ1-1,TRBV28,NA,TGTGCCAGCAGTTTAGTAACCACCCTTATGAACACTGAAGCTTTCTTT,CASSLVTTLMNTEAFF
TRBJ1-1,TRBV27,NA,TGTGCCAGCAGTTTTTTAGGGACCTTGAACACTGAAGCTTTCTTT,CASSFLGTLNTEAFF
TRBJ2-7,TRBV7-9,NA,TGTGCCAGCACACCGGGGGGCGAAACTACCTACGAGCAGTACTTC,CASTPGGETTYEQYF
TRBJ1-1,TRBV7-9,TRBD1,TGTGCCAGCAGCCTCCCACTCCAGGGGGTTCGGGGGACTGAAGCTTTCTTT,CASSLPLQGVRGTEAFF
TRBJ1-2,TRBV7-9,NA,TGTGCCACCTTTCTCCGGAGTGGCTACACCTTC,CATFLRSGYTF
TRBJ1-2,TRBV3-1/TRBV3-2,NA,TGTGCCAGCAGCGTCCAAGTTAGGGGGGGTTATGGCTACACCTTC,CASSVQVRGGYGYTF
TRBJ2-7,TRBV19,NA,TGTGCCCCGGGACGGAGCTCCTACGAGCAGTACTTC,CAPGRSSYEQYF
TRBJ2-7,TRBV3-1/TRBV3-2,TRBD2,TGTGCCAGCAGCCAGGTCGGACTAGCAGGAAACGAGCAGTACTTC,CASSQVGLAGNEQYF
TRBJ1-2,TRBV19,NA,TGTGCCAGTAGTCTTACTTGGTGGGGGAGTTATGGCTACACCTTC,CASSLTWWGSYGYTF
TRBJ2-1,TRBV6-2/TRBV6-3,TRBD1,TGTGCCAGCAGCCCTAACCCGGGACAGGGGGCTGATGAGCAGTTCTTC,CASSPNPGQGADEQFF
TRBJ1-6,TRBV6-6,TRBD1,TGTGCCAGCAGGCGACAGGGGGCGCTGTCTGTTTATTCACCCCTCCACTTT,CASRRQGALSVYSPLHF
TRBJ1-1,TRBV7-6,TRBD1,TGTGCCAGCAGCCGGTCGGGACAGGCTGAAGCTTTCTTT,CASSRSGQAEAFF
TRBJ1-1,TRBV9,NA,TGTGCCAGCAGCGCTGGGGGAGGGTGGAGAACTGAAGCTTTCTTT,CASSAGGGWRTEAFF
TRBJ2-1,TRBV5-5,NA,TGTGCCAGCAGCAGCGAGCAGGGTTACAATGAGCAGTTCTTC,CASSSEQGYNEQFF
TRBJ2-5,TRBV4-2,NA,TGTGCCAGCAGCCAGGCCACTAGGGTGAACTTAGAGACCCAGTACTTC,CASSQATRVNLETQYF
TRBJ1-2,TRBV3-1/TRBV3-2,NA,TGTGCCAGCAGCCAAGATTTATACGGCAGTAACTATGGCTACACCTTC,CASSQDLYGSNYGYTF
TRBJ2-3,TRBV19,NA,TGTGCCAGTTCAAGAACAGATACGCAGTATTTT,CASSRTDTQYF
TRBJ1-2,TRBV3-1/TRBV3-2,NA,TGTGCCAGCAGCCAAGCGAGGAGCTATGGCTACACCTTC,CASSQARSYGYTF
TRBJ2-3,TRBV10-2,TRBD2,TGCGCCAGCATGGGGGGGGGACTCGGACTTTCGGATACGCAGTATTTT,CASMGGGLGLSDTQYF
TRBJ1-2,TRBV4-3,NA,TGCGCCAGCAGCCAAGAGTTTGAGGGTAGAGTGGGATTC,CASSQEFEGRVGF
TRBJ1-2,TRBV7-2,NA,TGTGCCAGCAGCTTAGGGGACCTCAAAGCTTATGGCTACACCTTC,CASSLGDLKAYGYTF